Listed below are T cell receptor beta chains from one sample, sequenced in a study of cytomegalovirus exposure and HLA in healthy donors. Measured with immunoSEQ multiplex PCR; TCRdb has only the in-frame clones, and not every one. The sample holds 130,000 to 150,000 clones, about four fifths seen once. Sequencing input: PBMCs. The source of these receptors is a woman between 18 and 29 years old in good health and CMV-seropositive. The CDR3 runs from the conserved cysteine through the conserved F or W. The D gene is left open where the match is weak. Clone sizes are given selectively: once, few, many, or a class where the clone is expanded.

J gene: TRBJ1-2
V gene: TRBV10-3
clone size: .
D gene: TRBD1
CDR3 protein: CAIRPQGQSGYGYTF
CDR3 DNA: TGTGCCATCAGGCCCCAGGGACAGAGCGGCTATGGCTACACCTTC

J gene: TRBJ1-5
V gene: TRBV9
clone size: .
D gene: .
CDR3 protein: CASSAGVINNQPQHF
CDR3 DNA: TGTGCCAGCAGCGCAGGGGTTATTAACAATCAGCCCCAGCATTTT

J gene: TRBJ2-3
V gene: TRBV6-5
clone size: .
D gene: .
CDR3 protein: CASSYSITGTDTQYF
CDR3 DNA: TGTGCCAGCAGTTACTCAATTACAGGCACAGATACGCAGTATTTT

J gene: TRBJ2-2
V gene: TRBV25-1
clone size: .
D gene: TRBD1
CDR3 protein: CASSGLGDRGPTGELFF
CDR3 DNA: TGTGCCAGCAGTGGGTTAGGGGACAGGGGCCCCACCGGGGAGCTGTTTTTT

J gene: TRBJ1-5
V gene: TRBV6-5
clone size: .
D gene: .
CDR3 protein: CASSLRAGDGQHF
CDR3 DNA: TGTGCCAGCAGTTTACGCGCAGGTGACGGTCAGCATTTT

J gene: TRBJ2-7
V gene: TRBV25-1
clone size: few
D gene: TRBD2
CDR3 protein: CATTSREGSLSEQYF
CDR3 DNA: TGTGCCACCACTTCGAGGGAGGGAAGCCTAAGCGAGCAGTACTTC

J gene: TRBJ2-2
V gene: TRBV19
clone size: .
D gene: .
CDR3 protein: CASEAGELFF
CDR3 DNA: TGTGCCAGTGAGGCCGGGGAGCTGTTTTTT

J gene: TRBJ1-6
V gene: TRBV7-2
clone size: .
D gene: .
CDR3 protein: CASSLGARGSYNSPLHF
CDR3 DNA: TGTGCCAGCAGCTTAGGAGCTCGGGGGTCCTATAATTCACCCCTCCACTTT

J gene: TRBJ2-1
V gene: TRBV19
clone size: few
D gene: TRBD1
CDR3 protein: CASTGGPNEQFF
CDR3 DNA: TGTGCCAGCACAGGGGGTCCCAATGAGCAGTTCTTC

J gene: TRBJ2-7
V gene: TRBV6-1
clone size: once
D gene: TRBD2
CDR3 protein: CASSLERGIYEQYF
CDR3 DNA: TGTGCCAGCAGCTTGGAGCGGGGGATCTACGAGCAGTACTTC

J gene: TRBJ1-1
V gene: TRBV6-5
clone size: .
D gene: .
CDR3 protein: CASSRDYTEAFF
CDR3 DNA: TGTGCCAGCAGTCGGGACTACACTGAAGCTTTCTTT

J gene: TRBJ2-3
V gene: TRBV7-7
clone size: .
D gene: .
CDR3 protein: CASSLYGGQGDTQYF
CDR3 DNA: TGTGCCAGCAGCCTCTACGGGGGGCAGGGAGATACGCAGTATTTT

J gene: TRBJ1-1
V gene: TRBV6-1
clone size: .
D gene: TRBD1
CDR3 protein: CAAHGQGRAFF
CDR3 DNA: TGTGCCGCCCACGGACAGGGGAGAGCTTTCTTT

J gene: TRBJ1-2
V gene: TRBV7-2
clone size: .
D gene: .
CDR3 protein: CASSLDSRGYTF
CDR3 DNA: TGTGCCAGCAGCCTTGACTCCCGGGGCTACACCTTC

J gene: TRBJ1-2
V gene: TRBV7-9
clone size: few
D gene: TRBD1
CDR3 protein: CASIVQAGGGYTF
CDR3 DNA: TGTGCCAGCATCGTCCAGGCAGGGGGAGGCTACACCTTC

J gene: TRBJ2-2
V gene: TRBV5-5
clone size: .
D gene: .
CDR3 protein: CASSLVQGVSGELFF
CDR3 DNA: TGTGCCAGCAGCTTGGTACAGGGAGTATCGGGGGAGCTGTTTTTT

J gene: TRBJ1-2
V gene: TRBV6-5
clone size: .
D gene: TRBD1
CDR3 protein: CASRGQGIGYTF
CDR3 DNA: TGTGCCAGCAGGGGACAGGGGATAGGCTACACCTTC

J gene: TRBJ1-2
V gene: TRBV7-9
clone size: .
D gene: TRBD1
CDR3 protein: CASSSWDRGHGYTF
CDR3 DNA: TGTGCCAGCAGCTCCTGGGACAGGGGCCACGGCTACACCTTC

J gene: TRBJ2-7
V gene: TRBV6-1
clone size: .
D gene: TRBD1
CDR3 protein: CASSEASGQGTNEQYF
CDR3 DNA: TGTGCCAGCAGTGAAGCGAGTGGACAGGGAACGAACGAGCAGTACTTC

J gene: TRBJ2-3
V gene: TRBV30
clone size: .
D gene: .
CDR3 protein: CACNGGVADTQYF
CDR3 DNA: TGTGCCTGTAACGGGGGAGTTGCAGATACGCAGTATTTT

J gene: TRBJ2-1
V gene: TRBV6-1
clone size: .
D gene: TRBD1
CDR3 protein: CASSDELGDSNNEQFF
CDR3 DNA: TGTGCCAGCAGTGACGAATTGGGGGACAGCAACAATGAGCAGTTCTTC

J gene: TRBJ1-1
V gene: TRBV28
clone size: medium-sized
D gene: TRBD1
CDR3 protein: CASSPTGTVSTEAFF
CDR3 DNA: TGTGCCAGCAGCCCAACCGGGACAGTCAGCACTGAAGCTTTCTTT

J gene: TRBJ1-5
V gene: TRBV30
clone size: .
D gene: TRBD1
CDR3 protein: CAWSVQPIGQGARKSNQPQHF
CDR3 DNA: TGTGCCTGGAGTGTACAGCCCATAGGACAGGGGGCGCGAAAAAGCAATCAGCCCCAGCATTTT

J gene: TRBJ2-2
V gene: TRBV13
clone size: .
D gene: TRBD1
CDR3 protein: CASSHARDRGTGELFF
CDR3 DNA: TGTGCCAGCAGCCACGCCCGGGACAGGGGCACCGGGGAGCTGTTTTTT

J gene: TRBJ2-1
V gene: TRBV28
clone size: few
D gene: .
CDR3 protein: CASSGTPSISEQFF
CDR3 DNA: TGTGCCAGCAGTGGGACACCTAGTATCAGTGAGCAGTTCTTC

J gene: TRBJ1-2
V gene: TRBV4-3
clone size: .
D gene: TRBD1
CDR3 protein: CASSQDTSRGQNYGYTF
CDR3 DNA: TGCGCCAGCAGCCAAGATACATCAAGGGGACAGAACTATGGCTACACCTTC

J gene: TRBJ2-3
V gene: TRBV5-1
clone size: once
D gene: .
CDR3 protein: CASSKSMGHSTDTQYF
CDR3 DNA: TGCGCCAGCAGCAAGTCCATGGGACACAGCACAGATACGCAGTATTTT

J gene: TRBJ2-3
V gene: TRBV6-1
clone size: .
D gene: TRBD2
CDR3 protein: CASSEGTSGGDTQYF
CDR3 DNA: TGTGCCAGCAGTGAAGGGACTAGCGGGGGGGATACGCAGTATTTT

J gene: TRBJ1-1
V gene: TRBV2
clone size: .
D gene: .
CDR3 protein: CASREGRNTEAFF
CDR3 DNA: TGTGCCAGCAGGGAGGGCCGGAACACTGAAGCTTTCTTT

J gene: TRBJ1-5
V gene: TRBV4-3
clone size: .
D gene: TRBD1
CDR3 protein: CASSIDRGPGQPQHF
CDR3 DNA: TGCGCCAGCAGCATTGACAGGGGTCCAGGTCAGCCCCAGCATTTT

J gene: TRBJ1-5
V gene: TRBV5-5
clone size: .
D gene: TRBD1
CDR3 protein: CASSLVATGVHQPQHF
CDR3 DNA: TGTGCCAGCAGCTTGGTAGCGACAGGGGTCCATCAGCCCCAGCATTTT

J gene: TRBJ1-1
V gene: TRBV7-9
clone size: once
D gene: .
CDR3 protein: CASSWGREAFF
CDR3 DNA: TGTGCCAGCAGTTGGGGCAGGGAAGCTTTCTTT

J gene: TRBJ2-1
V gene: TRBV30
clone size: .
D gene: .
CDR3 protein: CAWSAIHSSYNEQFF
CDR3 DNA: TGTGCCTGGAGTGCGATCCATAGCTCCTACAATGAGCAGTTCTTC

J gene: TRBJ2-7
V gene: TRBV15
clone size: .
D gene: .
CDR3 protein: CATSNRDEQYF
CDR3 DNA: TGTGCCACCAGTAACAGGGACGAGCAGTACTTC

J gene: TRBJ2-7
V gene: TRBV30
clone size: few
D gene: .
CDR3 protein: CAWSSRGEQYF
CDR3 DNA: TGTGCCTGGAGTTCACGGGGCGAGCAGTACTTC

J gene: TRBJ1-6
V gene: TRBV5-1
clone size: .
D gene: .
CDR3 protein: CASSVGRDNSPLHF
CDR3 DNA: TGCGCCAGCAGCGTGGGCAGGGATAATTCACCCCTCCACTTT

J gene: TRBJ2-5
V gene: TRBV5-5
clone size: .
D gene: .
CDR3 protein: CASSPRRGTVQETQYF
CDR3 DNA: TGTGCCAGCAGCCCAAGGAGGGGGACAGTGCAAGAGACCCAGTACTTC

J gene: TRBJ2-5
V gene: TRBV7-6
clone size: .
D gene: TRBD2
CDR3 protein: CASSFAGGGETQYF
CDR3 DNA: TGTGCCAGCAGCTTTGCCGGGGGGGGAGAGACCCAGTACTTC

J gene: TRBJ1-3
V gene: TRBV6-5
clone size: .
D gene: .
CDR3 protein: CASRGQLGNTIYF
CDR3 DNA: TGTGCCAGCCGGGGACAACTTGGAAACACCATATATTTT

J gene: TRBJ2-5
V gene: TRBV4-1
clone size: few
D gene: .
CDR3 protein: CASRGDVAPIETQYF
CDR3 DNA: TGCGCCAGCAGAGGGGATGTGGCCCCAATCGAGACCCAGTACTTC

J gene: TRBJ2-5
V gene: TRBV19
clone size: .
D gene: .
CDR3 protein: CASSPGTWQETQYF
CDR3 DNA: TGTGCCAGTAGTCCCGGGACTTGGCAAGAGACCCAGTACTTC

J gene: TRBJ2-3
V gene: TRBV12-1
clone size: .
D gene: .
CDR3 protein: CASIKYPLGTSSFPDTQYF
CDR3 DNA: TGTGCCAGCATCAAATATCCCCTCGGGACTAGCAGCTTTCCAGATACGCAGTATTTT

J gene: TRBJ1-5
V gene: TRBV2
clone size: .
D gene: .
CDR3 protein: CASRGPAGNQPQHF
CDR3 DNA: TGTGCCAGCAGAGGTCCAGCGGGGAATCAGCCCCAGCATTTT

J gene: TRBJ1-1
V gene: TRBV19
clone size: few
D gene: .
CDR3 protein: CASSIVTMNTEAFF
CDR3 DNA: TGTGCCAGTAGTATAGTGACAATGAACACTGAAGCTTTCTTT

J gene: TRBJ2-1
V gene: TRBV9
clone size: few
D gene: TRBD2
CDR3 protein: CASSPGTSHRNEQFF
CDR3 DNA: TGTGCCAGCAGCCCCGGGACTAGCCACCGCAATGAGCAGTTCTTC

J gene: TRBJ1-3
V gene: TRBV19
clone size: .
D gene: .
CDR3 protein: CASSDYTGSGNTIYF
CDR3 DNA: TGTGCCAGTAGTGATTATACAGGGTCTGGAAACACCATATATTTT

J gene: TRBJ1-1
V gene: TRBV28
clone size: .
D gene: .
CDR3 protein: CASTRQRLNTEAFF
CDR3 DNA: TGTGCCAGCACCCGACAGAGACTGAACACTGAAGCTTTCTTT

J gene: TRBJ1-1
V gene: TRBV6-6
clone size: .
D gene: .
CDR3 protein: CASRRFQGHLEAFF
CDR3 DNA: TGTGCCAGCCGAAGGTTCCAGGGCCACCTCGAAGCTTTCTTT

J gene: TRBJ1-1
V gene: TRBV28
clone size: .
D gene: .
CDR3 protein: CASSTIGRGALNTEAFF
CDR3 DNA: TGTGCCAGCAGCACGATAGGGAGGGGGGCCTTGAACACTGAAGCTTTCTTT

J gene: TRBJ1-5
V gene: TRBV6-1
clone size: few
D gene: TRBD1
CDR3 protein: CASRGGQLNQPQHF
CDR3 DNA: TGTGCCAGCAGGGGGGGACAGCTCAATCAGCCCCAGCATTTT

J gene: TRBJ1-2
V gene: TRBV5-6
clone size: .
D gene: .
CDR3 protein: CASSFGGDGYTF
CDR3 DNA: TGTGCCAGCAGCTTCGGGGGGGATGGCTACACCTTC

J gene: TRBJ1-2
V gene: TRBV15
clone size: .
D gene: TRBD1
CDR3 protein: CATSRDETGVFGYTF
CDR3 DNA: TGTGCCACCAGCAGAGATGAGACAGGGGTTTTCGGCTACACCTTC

J gene: TRBJ1-1
V gene: TRBV7-8
clone size: .
D gene: .
CDR3 protein: CASSLASVNTEAFF
CDR3 DNA: TGTGCCAGCAGCTTAGCATCTGTGAACACTGAAGCTTTCTTT

J gene: TRBJ2-1
V gene: TRBV7-2
clone size: few
D gene: TRBD2
CDR3 protein: CASSLGRLAGSSYNEQFF
CDR3 DNA: TGTGCCAGCAGCTTAGGAAGACTAGCGGGGAGCTCCTACAATGAGCAGTTCTTC

J gene: TRBJ1-1
V gene: TRBV10-2
clone size: .
D gene: .
CDR3 protein: CASSDHGSAEAFF
CDR3 DNA: TGCGCCAGCAGTGATCATGGGAGCGCTGAAGCTTTCTTT

J gene: TRBJ1-2
V gene: TRBV6-1
clone size: .
D gene: .
CDR3 protein: CASERRGVNYGYTF
CDR3 DNA: TGTGCCAGCGAACGACGGGGGGTCAACTATGGCTACACCTTC

J gene: TRBJ1-2
V gene: TRBV7-9
clone size: .
D gene: TRBD1
CDR3 protein: CSSSFSRDRGSYGYTF
CDR3 DNA: TGTTCCAGCAGCTTTAGTCGGGACAGGGGGAGCTATGGCTACACCTTC

J gene: TRBJ1-5
V gene: TRBV27
clone size: .
D gene: TRBD1
CDR3 protein: CASSARQGAGNQPQHF
CDR3 DNA: TGTGCCAGCAGTGCACGACAGGGAGCCGGCAATCAGCCCCAGCATTTT

J gene: TRBJ2-1
V gene: TRBV7-8
clone size: .
D gene: TRBD2
CDR3 protein: CASSIGRASSGPYNEQFF
CDR3 DNA: TGTGCCAGCAGTATAGGCCGGGCTTCTAGCGGCCCCTACAATGAGCAGTTCTTC